The text below deals with one TCR beta chain. Its target is not known. This entry belongs to a study of spatial heterogeneity in lung cancer. Study overall: Consistent detection of more beta-chain than alpha-chain sequences was observed.

Time point here: sample taken at primary tumor resection. Whole RNA came from tumor, nontumor lung or frozen PBMC and was sequenced without being sorted. Study-level findings and limits: Tumor TCRs that were ubiquitous and expanded showed up in blood more at resection than follow-up.

Individually, TCR cDNA molecules were each labelled with a unique molecular identifier. Using its own MiXCR run on the 5' RACE reads, TCRdb lists one record per CDR3 protein. The table lists 35,000 to 40,000 distinct CDR3 sequences, roughly 6.5% of them singletons, with approximately 30% in the top ten. Germline-derived CDR1 and CDR2 are SGHRS and YFSETQ. Losses at the gene ends were 4 bases for V and 8 bases for J; bases not matched to a gene: 10. There are 15 residues in the CDR3. The V and J genes are TRBV5-1 and TRBJ2-1, with TRBD2 identical over 9 bases. The sequencing here drew on PBMCs, taken at surgery. The clonotype comes from a female donor with early-stage non-small cell lung cancer. The CDR3 DNA reads TGCGCCAGCAGCGGGAACCTAGCGGGGTGGGATGAGCAGTTCTTC. The encoded protein is CASSGNLAGWDEQFF.